The rows below give T cell receptor beta chains drawn from one sample of a study of blood T cell repertoires in COVID-19. Method: immunoSEQ multiplex PCR; TCRdb's copy keeps in-frame clones and lacks some. This table has over 100,000 clones, 75% to 90% appearing once. Sequenced: peripheral blood. The receptors here all came from a woman aged 70-85 years with acute or convalescent COVID-19. Both conserved end residues are part of each CDR3. D genes are given only for firm matches. Expanded clones get a size class; other rows say once, few or many, or leave the size out.

-,13,TRBV27,-,TRBJ2-3,TGTGCCAGCAGTTTACAGTGGCCAGATACGCAGTATTTT,CASSLQWPDTQYF
-,12,TRBV5-6,once,TRBJ2-7,TGTGCCAGCAGCTTGGGGGGGCTCGAGCAGTACTTC,CASSLGGLEQYF
-,15,TRBV5-4,few,TRBJ2-7,TGTGCCAGCAGCTCCCTCCCCGGGACAACCTACGAGCAGTACTTC,CASSSLPGTTYEQYF
-,15,TRBV6-6,-,TRBJ2-7,TGTGCCAGCAGCCGCTCGGGGGACCTCTCCTACGAGCAGTACTTC,CASSRSGDLSYEQYF
-,13,TRBV12-3/TRBV12-4,few,TRBJ1-5,TGTGCCAGCAGTTTAGTGACTACGCAGCCCCAGCATTTT,CASSLVTTQPQHF
TRBD2,18,TRBV19,-,TRBJ2-2,TGTGCCAGTAGTCTACCCCTTCGTAGCGGGGCCTCCCGGGGGGAGCTGTTTTTT,CASSLPLRSGASRGELFF
TRBD1,14,TRBV6-5,few,TRBJ1-1,TGTGCCAGCACCAAGACAGGGATGAACACTGAAGCTTTCTTT,CASTKTGMNTEAFF
-,14,TRBV3-1/TRBV3-2,-,TRBJ2-1,TGTGCCAGCAGCCAAGATTGGGCGAGCAATGAGCAGTTCTTC,CASSQDWASNEQFF
TRBD2,15,TRBV24-1,once,TRBJ2-1,TGTGCCACCAGTGATATGACTAGCGGGGGGGATGAGCAGTTCTTC,CATSDMTSGGDEQFF
TRBD1,14,TRBV18,-,TRBJ2-5,TGTGCCAGCTCACAGGGACAGGGGAGAGAGACCCAGTACTTC,CASSQGQGRETQYF
TRBD2,20,TRBV4-2,-,TRBJ2-4,TGTGCCAGCAGCCAAGCATTGGGACTAGCGGGACAAGGTGCCAAAAACATTCAGTACTTC,CASSQALGLAGQGAKNIQYF
TRBD1,13,TRBV12-3/TRBV12-4,-,TRBJ2-2,TGTGCCAGCAGTTCAACAGGGGGCGCGGAGCTGTTTTTT,CASSSTGGAELFF
TRBD1,14,TRBV6-5,-,TRBJ2-1,TGTGCCAGCCAACAGGGGGCCTCCTACAATGAGCAGTTCTTC,CASQQGASYNEQFF
TRBD2,16,TRBV18,few,TRBJ2-3,TGTGCCAGCTCACCCTCCTTGGGCGGGGGAGAAGATACGCAGTATTTT,CASSPSLGGGEDTQYF
-,15,TRBV6-6,-,TRBJ1-2,TGTGCCAGCAGTTACCCGAGCGAGGGCTTCTATGGCTACACCTTC,CASSYPSEGFYGYTF
-,13,TRBV5-1,-,TRBJ1-1,TGCGCCAGCAGCTTGGGAGAGAACACTGAAGCTTTCTTT,CASSLGENTEAFF
-,15,TRBV19,few,TRBJ1-2,TGTGCCAGTAGTACTTCGGGGGAAGGCATCTATGGCTACACCTTC,CASSTSGEGIYGYTF
-,14,TRBV5-1,-,TRBJ2-3,TGCGCCAGCAGCTCGCGGACAGGCACAGATACGCAGTATTTT,CASSSRTGTDTQYF
TRBD2,14,TRBV7-3,-,TRBJ2-7,TGTGCCAGCAGCACGGGACTAGCGGGAGCAAAACAGTACTTC,CASSTGLAGAKQYF
TRBD2,16,TRBV5-6,once,TRBJ2-7,TGTGCCAGCAGCTTTACGGCTAGCGGGAGGACGGGGGAGCAGTACTTC,CASSFTASGRTGEQYF
-,15,TRBV6-5,-,TRBJ1-5,TGTGCCAGCAGCCCCGGGGGTGGGCGCAATCAGCCCCAGCATTTT,CASSPGGGRNQPQHF
TRBD1,14,TRBV5-1,few,TRBJ2-7,TGCGCCAGCAGCTTGGACACAGGGGTCTACGAGCAGTACTTC,CASSLDTGVYEQYF
-,15,TRBV2,-,TRBJ1-5,TGTGCCAGCAGGGACAGTTCCTATAGCAATCAGCCCCAGCATTTT,CASRDSSYSNQPQHF
-,13,TRBV23-1,-,TRBJ1-6,TGCGCCAGCAGTCAATCCCCCGGTTCACCCCTCCACTTT,CASSQSPGSPLHF
-,15,TRBV18,-,TRBJ1-2,TGTGCCAGCTCACCTAAGCACGGAGCTAACTATGGCTACACCTTC,CASSPKHGANYGYTF